Presented here are 29 T cell receptor beta chains from one specimen sequenced in a study of blood T cell repertoires in COVID-19 (dated by TCRdb to the early 2020s). Library preparation used the immunoSEQ multiplex PCR assay. TCRdb re-hosts the immuneACCESS table, in-frame sequences only. Its copies lack some clones; in the studies checked, an unresolved V gene accounts for under half of them, and the cause for the rest is not known. The table for this sample lists tens of thousands of clones; roughly 90% of them were counted only once. The top ten clones comprise over 2.5% of the sample. Sequences were obtained from peripheral blood. These receptors originate from a man aged 45 to 65 with active COVID-19.

The V gene is TRBV7-9, the J gene TRBJ1-4; no definite D call. CDR3 length equals 13 residues. From germline, CDR1 is SEHNR and CDR2 FQNEAQ (reference sequence). V lost 8 bases and J 5 bases, leaving 12 bases between the germline ends. CDR3 in DNA: TGTGCCAGCGGCGGGAAGTTAAATGAAAAACTGTTTTTT. Translation gives CASGGKLNEKLFF.

J is TRBJ1-1 and V is TRBV5-4, with D possibly being TRBD1 (6 bases). The germline V gene has CDR1 SGHNT and CDR2 YYREEE (reference sequence). The CDR3 has 17 residues. V was shortened by 4 bases and J by 6 bases, with 25 bases between the two germline ends. The CDR3 DNA sequence: TGTGCCAGCAGCAGGGGGGGTCAGGGCCTTTTCGCCGCTGAAGCTTTCTTT. Its protein is CASSRGGQGLFAAEAFF.

This clone has just one count. This chain joins TRBV19 and TRBJ1-2; unclear D gene. The CDR3 runs 14 residues. Per the germline V gene, CDR1 is LNHDA and CDR2 is SQIVND (reference sequence). The germline V and J ends were trimmed by 4 bases and 7 bases, with 16 bases remaining between them. CDR3 in amino acids: CASSTAELRGGYTF. The CDR3 DNA is TGTGCCAGTAGTACGGCGGAACTACGGGGTGGCTACACCTTC.

This chain's CDR3 is CAWDTGGGQPQHF. In DNA, the CDR3 is TGTGCCTGGGACACAGGGGGGGGGCAGCCCCAGCATTTT. V usage is TRBV30 and J usage is TRBJ1-5; 8 bases agree with TRBD1. This CDR3 is 13 amino acids long. V was clipped by 5 bases and J by 7 bases; unmatched bases: 7. The V gene's germline CDR1 is GTSNPN and CDR2 SVGIG (reference sequence).

Here the CDR3 reads CASSYLRGGYNEQFF. CDR3 DNA sequence: TGTGCCAGCAGCTACCTGCGGGGGGGTTACAATGAGCAGTTCTTC. The V and J genes are TRBV11-2 and TRBJ2-1; TRBD2 aligns across 9 bases. The V and J ends lost 4 bases and 4 bases, in that order; junction bases with no gene match: 5. The CDR3 totals 15 residues. Germline V gene data show CDR1 as SGHAT and CDR2 as FQNNGV.

This clone occurred once. The V call is TRBV6-5, the J call TRBJ2-3, with 10 bases aligning to TRBD2. The CDR3 has 16 residues. J lost 6 bases, V lost 2 bases, and 8 bases had no gene match. The germline CDR1 and CDR2 sequences are MNHEY and SVGAGI. The CDR3 coding sequence is TGTGCCAGCAGTTACGCCTCTAGCGGGAGAGGGGATACGCAGTATTTT. This codes for CASSYASSGRGDTQYF.

J is TRBJ2-1 and V is TRBV10-3; the D gene is possibly TRBD1 (6 bases). The V gene's germline CDR1 is ENHRY and CDR2 SYGVKD. The germline V and J ends were trimmed by 0 bases and 2 bases, with 17 bases remaining between them. CDR3 length equals 18 residues. The CDR3 loop reads CAISESNAPGHPYNEQFF. Written as DNA, the CDR3 is TGTGCCATCAGTGAGTCGAATGCCCCGGGACACCCCTACAATGAGCAGTTCTTC.

The V call is TRBV2, the J call TRBJ2-3, with TRBD2 matching 9 bases. The V gene's germline CDR1 is SNHLY and CDR2 FYNNEI. This CDR3 is built from 13 residues. Trimming at V came to 6 bases and at J to 5 bases, leaving 3 bases not matched to a gene. CDR3 amino acids: CASRGLAQDTQYF. CDR3 nucleotides: TGTGCCAGCAGAGGACTAGCGCAAGATACGCAGTATTTT.

The rearrangement links TRBV27 to TRBJ1-2; the D is unclear. The CDR3 covers 13 residues. Trimming pared 2 bases from V and 4 bases from J, leaving 8 bases between. Germline CDR1 reads MNHEY; CDR2 reads SMNVEV (reference sequence). The CDR3 protein is CASSLRGGYGYTF. The CDR3 nucleotides are TGTGCCAGCAGTTTAAGAGGTGGCTATGGCTACACCTTC.

V gene TRBV7-6 combines with J gene TRBJ2-5; a weak D match, TRBD2 (6 bases). This CDR3 has 15 residues. Deletions cut 5 bases from V and 2 bases from J, with 15 bases between. Germline loops: CDR1 SGHVS, CDR2 FNYEAQ. CDR3 residues: CASSPGTGRQETQYF. The CDR3 DNA is TGTGCCAGCAGCCCCGGGACTGGGAGACAAGAGACCCAGTACTTC.

The chain combines TRBV7-8 with TRBJ1-1, with TRBD1 as a possible D gene (5 bases). The CDR3 totals 14 residues. Between the trimmed V and J ends, which lost 3 bases and 3 bases, there was a span of 11 bases. Germline V CDR1 and CDR2: SGHVS, FQNEAQ. Written as DNA, the CDR3 is TGTGCCAGCAGCTTTTGGGGGGATGACACTGAAGCTTTCTTT. It encodes CASSFWGDDTEAFF.

The V call is TRBV10-3, the J call TRBJ2-5; D is possibly TRBD1 (6 bases). The V and J ends lost 4 bases and 10 bases respectively, with 16 bases between them. Germline V lookup: CDR1 ENHRY, CDR2 SYGVKD. The CDR3 is made up of 13 amino acids. CDR3 amino acids: CAISVTGKEDQYF. CDR3 nucleotides: TGTGCCATCAGTGTCACAGGGAAGGAGGACCAGTACTTC.

The genes are TRBV19 and TRBJ1-6, with a tentative D call TRBD1 (6 bases). CDR1 LNHDA and CDR2 SQIVND come from the germline V gene (reference sequence). The V end was cut by 6 bases, the J end by 10 bases, with 22 bases between. The CDR3 has 16 amino acids. CDR3 bases: TGTGCCAGTAGAGGGGAGTTTGGGGGGGCAGCCTCACCCCTCCACTTT. This translates into CASRGEFGGAASPLHF.

The gene calls are TRBV19 and TRBJ2-1; maybe TRBD1 (6 bases). CDR1 and CDR2 from the germline V gene are LNHDA and SQIVND (reference sequence). Trimming took 4 bases from V and 4 from J, leaving 17 bases between them. The CDR3 has 16 amino acids. CDR3 region: CASSTPATGPYNEQFF. For the CDR3, the DNA is TGTGCCAGTAGTACTCCAGCGACAGGACCATACAATGAGCAGTTCTTC.

The chain is built from TRBV6-5 and TRBJ1-4; D perhaps matches TRBD1 (5 bases). This CDR3 has 13 amino acids. Germline values: CDR1 MNHEY, CDR2 SVGAGI. V dropped 8 bases and J dropped 5 bases, with 12 bases sitting between them. CDR3 in amino acids: CASRGTENEKLFF. As DNA, the CDR3 is TGTGCCAGCCGCGGGACGGAGAATGAAAAACTGTTTTTT.

The rearrangement joins TRBV15 to TRBJ2-3, with TRBD2 matching 12 bases. The length of the CDR3 is 17 residues. The J segment lost 3 bases and the V segment lost 1 base, leaving 5 bases of the junction unmatched. Germline V gene data show CDR1 as LNHNV and CDR2 as YYDKDF (reference sequence). This CDR3 reads CATSRGQLAGGTDTQYF. The CDR3 DNA sequence: TGTGCCACCAGCAGAGGGCAACTAGCGGGGGGAACAGATACGCAGTATTTT.

The chain recombines TRBV7-2 with TRBJ2-7; 9 nucleotides agree with TRBD2. Germline V lookup: CDR1 SGHTA, CDR2 FQGNSA. This CDR3 is built from 14 residues. With 4 bases clipped from V and 6 bases from J, the junction kept 7 bases outside the gene matches. DNA of the CDR3: TGTGCCAGCAGCTCAAATCTAGCGGGGTCCGAGCAGTACTTC. Protein: CASSSNLAGSEQYF.

This chain uses TRBV12-3 or TRBV12-4 with TRBJ1-1, with a tentative D call TRBD1 (6 bases). With 5 bases removed from V and 7 bases from J, the gap between germline ends came to 14 bases. The CDR3 extends over 13 amino acids. The CDR3 reads CASSPPGEGEAFF. CDR3 nucleotides: TGTGCCAGCAGTCCCCCAGGGGAGGGTGAAGCTTTCTTT.

The chain is built from TRBV3-1 (or the pseudogene TRBV3-2) and TRBJ2-3, with D perhaps TRBD2 (5 bases). The CDR3 is 17 amino acids. Germline V gene lookup returns CDR1 LGHDT and CDR2 YNNKEL (reference sequence). The ends were cut back, 0 bases at V and 1 base at J, with 14 bases in the middle. CDR3 sequence reads: CASSQDSTGTGTDTQYF. CDR3 coding DNA: TGTGCCAGCAGCCAAGATTCGACGGGAACGGGCACAGATACGCAGTATTTT.

The V gene is TRBV5-4, the J gene TRBJ2-7; 12 nucleotides match TRBD1. The germline CDR1 and CDR2 sequences are SGHNT and YYREEE (reference sequence). CDR3 length: 17 amino acids. Germline trimming cut 3 bases from V and 7 bases from J; bases unmatched to any gene: 14. CDR3 nucleotides: TGTGCCAGCAGCTGGCCTCAGGACGGGACAGGGGGCAGGGAGCAGTACTTC. Protein: CASSWPQDGTGGREQYF.

The CDR3 nucleotides are TGTGCCAGCAGTGAAGCGGGAAGGACAGGGACGGTTGGCTACACCTTC. Its protein is CASSEAGRTGTVGYTF. The rearrangement joins TRBV2 to TRBJ1-2; the match to TRBD1 covers 8 bases. From germline, CDR1 is SNHLY and CDR2 FYNNEI. V lost 0 bases to trimming and J lost 7 bases; unmatched junction nucleotides: 10. The CDR3 runs 16 residues.

V gene TRBV5-8 combines with J gene TRBJ2-7, with D maybe TRBD2 (6 bases). V was pared by 2 bases and J by 2 bases, with 11 bases between. This CDR3 has 14 residues. Germline V lookup: CDR1 SGHTS, CDR2 YDEGEE. This CDR3 is CASSFGGAPYEQYF. The DNA of the CDR3 is TGTGCCAGCAGCTTCGGAGGGGCTCCCTACGAGCAGTACTTC.

The chain couples TRBV7-9 to TRBJ2-7; D is unresolved. V was trimmed by 1 base and J by 2 bases, leaving 3 bases between them. The V gene's germline CDR1 is SEHNR and CDR2 FQNEAQ (reference sequence). The CDR3 sequence is 12 residues long. The CDR3 nucleotides are TGTGCCAGCAGCTTAGACACCTACGAGCAGTACGTC. Residues: CASSLDTYEQYV.

The chain is built from TRBV20-1 and TRBJ2-3; D not resolved. Trimming removed 3 bases at V and 1 base at J, with 14 bases between. CDR3 size: 15 residues. CDR1 is DFQATT and CDR2 is SNEGSKA in the germline V gene (reference sequence). CDR3 residues: CSASLTAQGTDTQYF. CDR3 coding DNA: TGCAGTGCTAGTCTGACGGCCCAGGGCACAGATACGCAGTATTTT.

This clone showed up just a few times. The V call is TRBV7-9, the J call TRBJ1-1, with a tentative D call TRBD1 (5 bases). The V and J ends lost 5 bases and 3 bases respectively, with 22 bases between them. This CDR3 spans 17 amino acids. Germline V gene data show CDR1 as SEHNR and CDR2 as FQNEAQ (reference sequence). The CDR3 nucleotides read TGTGCCAGCAGCGCCATGGGGGGTGGCGTGTTCGACACTGAAGCTTTCTTT. Its translation is CASSAMGGGVFDTEAFF.

The rearrangement joins TRBV9 to TRBJ1-2; TRBD1 agrees at 8 bases. Looked up from germline, CDR1 is SGDLS and CDR2 is YYNGEE. V shed 0 bases, J shed 7 bases, and the junction held 2 bases outside the gene matches. This CDR3 spans 13 amino acids. The DNA of the CDR3 is TGTGCCAGCAGCGTAGACGACAGGGGTGGCTACACCTTC. As protein: CASSVDDRGGYTF.

This rearrangement joins TRBV4-2 to TRBJ1-3; possible D gene TRBD1, 5 bases. This CDR3 has 16 residues. CDR1 LGHNA and CDR2 YNFKEQ come from the germline V gene. Trimming shortened V by 1 base and J by 0 bases, and 10 bases separated the two germline ends. The CDR3 protein is CASSQAQASSGNTIYF. In nucleotides, the CDR3 is TGTGCCAGCAGCCAAGCACAGGCTTCCTCTGGAAACACCATATATTTT.

V and J are TRBV7-3 and TRBJ2-3, with 10 positions matching TRBD2. V shed 5 bases and J 0 bases; nucleotides not matched to a gene: 2. This CDR3 has 15 amino acids. Germline V lookup: CDR1 SGHTA, CDR2 FQGTGA. CDR3 residues: CASSRAGGSTDTQYF. The DNA for the CDR3 is TGTGCCAGCAGCAGAGCGGGGGGGAGCACAGATACGCAGTATTTT.

The V gene is TRBV2, the J gene TRBJ2-3; 7 nucleotides match TRBD2. CDR3 length: 20 amino acids. CDR1 is SNHLY and CDR2 is FYNNEI in the germline V gene. V shed 9 bases and J 1 base; nucleotides not matched to a gene: 25. CDR3 nucleotide sequence: TGTGCCAGTCTTCGCGGGACTTTCGTTCGTAGCGGGTATCGCACAGATACGCAGTATTTT. This translates into CASLRGTFVRSGYRTDTQYF.